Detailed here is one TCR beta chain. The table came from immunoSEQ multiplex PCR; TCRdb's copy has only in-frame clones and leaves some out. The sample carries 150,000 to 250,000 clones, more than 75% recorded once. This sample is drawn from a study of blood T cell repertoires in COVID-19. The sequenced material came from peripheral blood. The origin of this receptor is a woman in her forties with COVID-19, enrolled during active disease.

The CDR3 region has the DNA TGCGCCAGCAGCTTGGCCTGGGCTAGCGGGAGAACAGGTGAGCAGTTCTTC. Its protein is CASSLAWASGRTGEQFF. This chain uses TRBV5-1 with TRBJ2-1; 10 bases map to TRBD2. Germline V gene data show CDR1 as SGHRS and CDR2 as YFSETQ. This CDR3 region has 17 residues. V shed 0 bases, J shed 9 bases, and the junction held 12 bases outside the gene matches.